This T cell receptor beta chain originates from a study of CD8 T cells in Susac syndrome. After removal of 0 bases from V and 0 bases from J, the junction contained 0 bases not matched to a gene. The CDR3 sequence is 16 residues long. Germline lookup yields CDR1 SGHVS and CDR2 FNYEAQ. Random-hexamer reverse transcription was applied to about 0.5 to 1 ug RNA. TCRdb analysed the immunoSEQ multiplex PCR reads with MiXCR anew, one entry per CDR3 protein. The sample includes fewer than 250,000 distinct CDR3 sequences, 92% of them seen just once. Sequencing was performed on CD8+ T cells from PBMCs. This sequence originates from a human donor with multiple sclerosis. The chain is built from TRBV7-6 and TRBJ2-1; 9 bases are shared with TRBD2. CDR3 region: CASSLASGGSYNEQFF. CDR3 DNA: TGTGCCAGCAGCTTAGCTAGCGGGGGCTCCTACAATGAGCAGTTCTTC.